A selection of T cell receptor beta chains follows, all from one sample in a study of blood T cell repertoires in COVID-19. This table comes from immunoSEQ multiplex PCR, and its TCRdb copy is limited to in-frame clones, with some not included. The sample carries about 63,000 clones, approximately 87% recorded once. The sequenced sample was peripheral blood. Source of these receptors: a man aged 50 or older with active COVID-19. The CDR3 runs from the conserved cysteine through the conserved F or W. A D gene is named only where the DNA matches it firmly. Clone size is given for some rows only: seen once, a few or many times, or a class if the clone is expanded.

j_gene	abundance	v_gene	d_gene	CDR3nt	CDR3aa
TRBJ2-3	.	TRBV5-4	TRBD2	TGTGCCAGCAGCTTGGGGACTAGCGGGTCCACAGATACGCAGTATTTT	CASSLGTSGSTDTQYF
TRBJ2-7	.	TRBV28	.	TGTGCCAGCACCCCGGAGGGGTATTACGAGCAGTACTTC	CASTPEGYYEQYF
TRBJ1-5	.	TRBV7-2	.	TGTGCCAGCAGTTGGGGTCAGGGCGTCAATCAGCCCCAGCATTTT	CASSWGQGVNQPQHF
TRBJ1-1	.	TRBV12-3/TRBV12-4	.	TGTGCCAGCACCCCGAACAGGAACACTGAAGCTTTCTTT	CASTPNRNTEAFF
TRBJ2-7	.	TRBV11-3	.	TGTGCCAGCAGCTTACTCGACAAAACCTACGAGCAGTACTTC	CASSLLDKTYEQYF
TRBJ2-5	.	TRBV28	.	TGTGCCAGCAGTTGGGCGAAGGAGACCCAGTACTTC	CASSWAKETQYF
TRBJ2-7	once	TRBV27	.	TGTGCCAGCAGTTTAGGCCCGAACTACGAGCAGTACTTC	CASSLGPNYEQYF
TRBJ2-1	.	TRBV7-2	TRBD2	TGTGTCGGTAGGACTAGCTCGACTCACAATGAGCAGTTCTTC	CVGRTSSTHNEQFF
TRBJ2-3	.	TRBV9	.	TGTGCCAGCAGTAGGGGTCCGGCGCAGTATTTT	CASSRGPAQYF
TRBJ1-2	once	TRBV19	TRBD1	TGTGCCAGTAATTTCAGGGGGGCCGGTGGCTACACCTTC	CASNFRGAGGYTF
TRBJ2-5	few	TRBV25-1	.	TGTGCCAGCAGTGAATGGAACAGGGCGATTGAAGAGACCCAGTACTTC	CASSEWNRAIEETQYF
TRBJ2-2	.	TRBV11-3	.	TGTGCCAGCAGCTTAGAAAGGCTGGGGGGAGGCACCGGGGAGCTGTTTTTT	CASSLERLGGGTGELFF
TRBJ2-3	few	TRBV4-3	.	TGCGCCAGCAGCCCCCAACGCAGGATCGGCACAGATACGCAGTATTTT	CASSPQRRIGTDTQYF
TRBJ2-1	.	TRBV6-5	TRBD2	TGTGCCAGCAGTTCGACTAGCGGGGCCCCCGGGGAGCAGTTCTTC	CASSSTSGAPGEQFF
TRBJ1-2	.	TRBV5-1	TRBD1	TGCGCCAGCAGCGGGGACAGCCTGGGGTATGGCTACACCTTC	CASSGDSLGYGYTF
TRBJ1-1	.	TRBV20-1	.	TGCAGTGCTAGTGGCGGTCCTCAGCGGAACACTGAAGCTTTCTTT	CSASGGPQRNTEAFF
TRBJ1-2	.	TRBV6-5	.	TGTGCCAGCGGGACGGCAGGGGCATATGGCTACACCTTC	CASGTAGAYGYTF
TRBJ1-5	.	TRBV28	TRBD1	TGTGCCAGCAGTGCCGGGACAGAGGTTCCCCCAGGTCATTTT	CASSAGTEVPPGHF
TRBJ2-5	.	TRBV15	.	TGTGCCACCAGCAGAGCTGACAGGAACGCCAAGTACTTC	CATSRADRNAKYF
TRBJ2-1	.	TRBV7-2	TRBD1	TGTGCCAGCAGCCCACAGGGGCCCGAGCAGTTCTTC	CASSPQGPEQFF
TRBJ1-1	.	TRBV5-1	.	TGCGCCAGCAGCTTGAGCTGGGCGGGCGAACCGTACACTGAAGCTTTCTTT	CASSLSWAGEPYTEAFF
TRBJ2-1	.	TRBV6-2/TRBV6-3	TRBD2	TGTGCCAGCAGTTGGACTAGCGGGGAGCAGTTCTTC	CASSWTSGEQFF
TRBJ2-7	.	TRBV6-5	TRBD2	TGTGCCAGCAGAAGACTAGCGGGAGCACGGGAGCAGTACTTC	CASRRLAGAREQYF
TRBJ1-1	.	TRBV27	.	TGTGCCAGCAGTCCGTGGGGGGGGGAAGGCACTGAAGCTTTCTTT	CASSPWGGEGTEAFF
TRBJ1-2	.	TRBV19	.	TGTGCCAGTAGGGCCCCCGGTGGGCGGGGTGGCTACACCTTC	CASRAPGGRGGYTF
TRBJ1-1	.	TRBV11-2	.	TGTGCCAGCAGCTTAGTGAGGGGACAAACGAACACTGAAGCTTTCTTT	CASSLVRGQTNTEAFF